This is a list of T cell receptor beta chains from one sample in a study of tumor T cells in aggressive B-cell lymphoma. The table came from immunoSEQ multiplex PCR; TCRdb's copy has only in-frame clones and leaves some out. The data hold 3,100 or so clones, with roughly 69% observed a single time. The sequenced material came from tumor tissue. Receptors were obtained from an adult with diffuse large B cell lymphoma. Each CDR3 is given with its conserved first and last residue. Each record gives: J gene, V gene, CDR3 length, CDR3 protein.

TRBJ2-2	TRBV30	14	CAWRKGRNTGELFF
TRBJ1-4	TRBV5-1	15	CASSLRGGPNEKLFF
TRBJ1-5	TRBV4-3	15	CASSLSRTANQPQHF
TRBJ1-3	TRBV10-3	12	CAISSSGTGIYF
TRBJ2-2	TRBV30	13	CAWRQGRAGELFF
TRBJ1-1	TRBV4-2	15	CASSRDGGLGTEAFF
TRBJ1-4	TRBV4-2	15	CASSRDRDGDEKLFF
TRBJ1-1	TRBV13	13	CASSSSMNTEAFF
TRBJ2-3	TRBV30	15	CAWKRLAGGTDTQYF
TRBJ1-4	TRBV28	14	CASRTGVFSEKLFF
TRBJ1-1	TRBV5-1	14	CASSWSGENTEAFF
TRBJ1-4	TRBV30	14	CAWTRQGFYEKLFF
TRBJ1-6	TRBV10-2	14	CASSEQGTYSPLHF
TRBJ2-1	TRBV9	16	CASSVVGTSGYNEQFF
TRBJ1-4	TRBV2	13	CASSEDSNEKLFF
TRBJ2-1	TRBV2	12	CASSEVPLRQFF
TRBJ1-4	TRBV6-1	15	CATTGRHATNEKLFF
TRBJ1-5	TRBV19	15	CASSIQGYSNQPQHF
TRBJ1-3	TRBV5-1	14	CASSLLGTGNTIYF
TRBJ2-6	TRBV5-1	18	CASSLNGDVSSGANVLTF
TRBJ1-2	TRBV28	14	CASSSPDRLYGYTF
TRBJ2-7	TRBV5-1	12	CASSLASAEQYF
TRBJ1-1	TRBV27	14	CASSLTGLNTEAFF
TRBJ1-2	TRBV7-2	12	CASSSGIYGYTF
TRBJ2-7	TRBV4-3	16	CASSQDLGLAGRKQYF
TRBJ1-6	TRBV6-4	15	CASSERLTGGSPLHF
-	TRBV2	11	CASGGFYEQYF
TRBJ2-7	TRBV5-6	18	CASSLIGWGQGKSYEQYF
TRBJ2-7	TRBV28	14	CASSGGTVLYEQYF
TRBJ1-6	TRBV28	14	CASSLDRGNSPLHF
TRBJ2-7	TRBV12-5	15	CASGPRDREAYEQYF
TRBJ1-3	TRBV9	17	CASSGWLGQSQGNTIYF
TRBJ2-7	TRBV6-5	14	CASSPRLAAYEQYF
TRBJ2-1	TRBV19	15	CASSSDSLSYNEQFF
TRBJ2-1	TRBV15	14	CATSRDLLDNEQFF
TRBJ2-1	TRBV9	13	CASSVVSYNEQFF
TRBJ2-7	TRBV27	14	CASSLDRVRYEQYF
TRBJ2-2	TRBV2	14	CASSGLAGAGELFF
TRBJ2-3	TRBV10-3	13	CAITGSLTDTQYF
TRBJ2-3	TRBV18	15	CASSSTSDALDTQYF
TRBJ2-1	TRBV7-2	17	CASSLAMMRSSYNEQFF
TRBJ1-4	TRBV19	15	CASSTGTGTNEKLFF
TRBJ2-5	TRBV29-1	13	CSASGQLQETQYF
TRBJ2-1	TRBV6-1	15	CASDGGLALTNEQFF
TRBJ1-2	TRBV10-3	13	CAINERANYGYTF
TRBJ2-7	TRBV2	13	CASTGDRSYEQYF
TRBJ2-7	TRBV9	15	CASSAPGTGRNEQYF
TRBJ2-1	TRBV9	16	CASSAHPGLVSNEQFF